The clone carrying this TCR beta chain has a count of ten or more. Antigen: not known. This specimen belongs to a study of response to subunit inactivated influenza vaccine. Points from the study as a whole: Only a handful of new T cells, the authors suggested, are recruited with each seasonal influenza vaccination.

TCRdb used MiXCR to reprocess the RT-PCR reads, holding one entry per CDR3 protein. The sample includes around 530,000 distinct CDR3 sequences, 12% of them seen just once. The ends lost 1 base at V and 3 bases at J; junction bases unmatched: 2. CDR1 is SGHRS, CDR2 YFSETQ, per germline. The CDR3 has 15 residues. V usage is TRBV5-1 and J usage is TRBJ2-3, with 10 nucleotides matching TRBD2. This clonotype was sampled from a man aged 45-65 years who received an inactivated influenza vaccine. Sequences were derived from PBMCs from blood, sampled on the day of vaccination. CDR3 DNA sequence: TGCGCCAGCAGCTTGCCTAGCGGGGGAACAGATACGCAGTATTTT. Translating it yields CASSLPSGGTDTQYF.